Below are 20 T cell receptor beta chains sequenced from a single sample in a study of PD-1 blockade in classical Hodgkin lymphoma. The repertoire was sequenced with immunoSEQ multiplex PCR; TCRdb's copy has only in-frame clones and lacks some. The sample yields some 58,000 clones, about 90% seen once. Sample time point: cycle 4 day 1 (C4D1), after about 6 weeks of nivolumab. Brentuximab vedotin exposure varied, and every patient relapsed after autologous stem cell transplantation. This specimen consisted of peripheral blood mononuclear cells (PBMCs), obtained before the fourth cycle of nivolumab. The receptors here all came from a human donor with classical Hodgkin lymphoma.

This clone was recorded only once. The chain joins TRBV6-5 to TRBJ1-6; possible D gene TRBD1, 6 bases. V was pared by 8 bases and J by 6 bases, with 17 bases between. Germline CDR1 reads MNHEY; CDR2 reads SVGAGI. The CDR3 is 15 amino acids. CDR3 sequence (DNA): TGTGCCAGCGGGTTTCAGGGACAAGCTAATTCACCCCTCCACTTT. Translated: CASGFQGQANSPLHF.

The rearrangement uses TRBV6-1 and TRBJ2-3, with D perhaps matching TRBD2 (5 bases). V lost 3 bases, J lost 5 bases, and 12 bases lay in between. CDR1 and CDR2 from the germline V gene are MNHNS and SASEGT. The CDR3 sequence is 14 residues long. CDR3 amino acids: CASSEGVVGDTQYF. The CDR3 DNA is TGTGCCAGCAGTGAGGGAGTAGTCGGAGATACGCAGTATTTT.

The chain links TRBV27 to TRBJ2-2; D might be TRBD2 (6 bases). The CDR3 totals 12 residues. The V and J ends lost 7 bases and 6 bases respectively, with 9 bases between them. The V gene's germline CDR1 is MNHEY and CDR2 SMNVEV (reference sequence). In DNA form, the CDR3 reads TGTGCCAGCATTGGGGAGGCCGGGGAGCTGTTTTTT. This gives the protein CASIGEAGELFF.

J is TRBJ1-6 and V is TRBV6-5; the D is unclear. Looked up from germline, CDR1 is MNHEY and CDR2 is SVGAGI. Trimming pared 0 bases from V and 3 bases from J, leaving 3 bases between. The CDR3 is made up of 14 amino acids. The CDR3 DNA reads TGTGCCAGCAGTTACTCGGGCTATAATTCACCCCTCCACTTT. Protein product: CASSYSGYNSPLHF.

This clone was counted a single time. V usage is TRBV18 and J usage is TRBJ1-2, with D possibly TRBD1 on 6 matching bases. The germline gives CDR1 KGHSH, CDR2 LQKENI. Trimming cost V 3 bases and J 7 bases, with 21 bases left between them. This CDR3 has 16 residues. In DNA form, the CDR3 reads TGTGCCAGCTCACCGGTCGGGGGGGCGAATCCCTCTGGCTACACCTTC. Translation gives CASSPVGGANPSGYTF.

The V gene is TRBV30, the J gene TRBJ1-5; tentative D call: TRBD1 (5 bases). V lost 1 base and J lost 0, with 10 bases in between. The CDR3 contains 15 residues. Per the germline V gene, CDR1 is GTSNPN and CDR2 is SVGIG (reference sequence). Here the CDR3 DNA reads TGTGCCTGGAGTGCCGGGACCTTTAGCAATCAGCCCCAGCATTTT. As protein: CAWSAGTFSNQPQHF. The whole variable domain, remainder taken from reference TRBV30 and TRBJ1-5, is SQTIHQWPATLVQPVGSPLSLECTVEGTSNPNLYWYRQAAGRGLQLLFYSVGIGQISSEVPQNLSASRPQDRQFILSSKKLLLSDSGFYLCAWSAGTFSNQPQHFGDGTRLSIL.

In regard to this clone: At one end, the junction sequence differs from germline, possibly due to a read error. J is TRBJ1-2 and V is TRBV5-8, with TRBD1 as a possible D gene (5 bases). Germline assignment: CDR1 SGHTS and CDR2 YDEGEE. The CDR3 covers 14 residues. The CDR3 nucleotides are TGTGCCGTACTCGGGGCCCAATCTAACTTTGGCTACACCTTC. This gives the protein CAVLGAQSNFGYTF.

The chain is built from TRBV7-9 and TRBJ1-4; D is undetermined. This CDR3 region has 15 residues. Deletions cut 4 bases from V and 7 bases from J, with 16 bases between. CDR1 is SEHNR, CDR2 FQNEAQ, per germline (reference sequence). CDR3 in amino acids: CASSSVRGGGEKLFF. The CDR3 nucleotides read TGTGCCAGCAGCTCTGTCCGGGGTGGAGGTGAAAAACTGTTTTTT.

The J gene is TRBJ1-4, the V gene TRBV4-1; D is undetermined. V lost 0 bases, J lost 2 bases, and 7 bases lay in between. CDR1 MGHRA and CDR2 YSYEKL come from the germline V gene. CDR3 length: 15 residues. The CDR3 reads CASSQEDQTNEKLFF. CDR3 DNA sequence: TGCGCCAGCAGCCAAGAGGATCAGACTAATGAAAAACTGTTTTTT.

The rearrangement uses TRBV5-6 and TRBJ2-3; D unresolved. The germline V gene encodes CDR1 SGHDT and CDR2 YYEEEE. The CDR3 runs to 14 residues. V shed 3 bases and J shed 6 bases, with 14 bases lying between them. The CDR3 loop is CASSSQYGGDTQYF. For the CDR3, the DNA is TGTGCCAGCAGCTCCCAGTACGGTGGCGATACGCAGTATTTT.

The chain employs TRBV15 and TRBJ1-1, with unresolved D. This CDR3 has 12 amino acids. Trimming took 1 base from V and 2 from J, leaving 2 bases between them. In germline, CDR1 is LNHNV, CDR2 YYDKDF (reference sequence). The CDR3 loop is CATSRANTEAFF. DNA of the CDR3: TGTGCCACCAGCAGAGCCAACACTGAAGCTTTCTTT.

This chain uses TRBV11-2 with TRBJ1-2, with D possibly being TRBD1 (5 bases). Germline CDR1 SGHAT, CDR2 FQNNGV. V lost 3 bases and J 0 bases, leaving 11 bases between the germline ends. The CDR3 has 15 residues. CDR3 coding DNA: TGTGCCAGCAGCTTCTCAGGGTGGCCTAACTATGGCTACACCTTC. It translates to CASSFSGWPNYGYTF.

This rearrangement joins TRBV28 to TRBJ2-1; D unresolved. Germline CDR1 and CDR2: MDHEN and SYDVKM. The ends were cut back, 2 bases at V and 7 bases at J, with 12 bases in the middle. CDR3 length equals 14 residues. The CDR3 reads CASSLAVPYNEQFF. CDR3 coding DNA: TGTGCCAGCAGTTTAGCGGTTCCTTATAATGAGCAGTTCTTC.

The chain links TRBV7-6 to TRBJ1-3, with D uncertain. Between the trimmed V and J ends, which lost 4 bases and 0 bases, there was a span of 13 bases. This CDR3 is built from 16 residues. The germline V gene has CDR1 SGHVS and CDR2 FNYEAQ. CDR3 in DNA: TGTGCCAGCAGCTCCCCCGGACGGAACTCTGGAAACACCATATATTTT. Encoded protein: CASSSPGRNSGNTIYF.

CDR3 region: CASSLAGKGSDTEAFF. Written as DNA, the CDR3 is TGTGCCAGCAGCTTAGCGGGTAAGGGAAGTGACACTGAAGCTTTCTTT. The chain recombines TRBV7-4 with TRBJ1-1; no definite D call. The V gene lost 0 bases and the J gene lost 3 bases, with 14 bases spanning the gap. The CDR3 extends over 16 amino acids. Looked up from germline, CDR1 is SGHVT and CDR2 is SQSDAQ.

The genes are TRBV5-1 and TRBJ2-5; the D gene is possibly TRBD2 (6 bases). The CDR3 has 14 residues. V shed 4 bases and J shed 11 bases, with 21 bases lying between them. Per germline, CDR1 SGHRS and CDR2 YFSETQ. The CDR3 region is CASSPLSGGAIQYF. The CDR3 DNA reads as TGCGCCAGCAGCCCCCTTTCCGGCGGGGCGATTCAGTACTTC.

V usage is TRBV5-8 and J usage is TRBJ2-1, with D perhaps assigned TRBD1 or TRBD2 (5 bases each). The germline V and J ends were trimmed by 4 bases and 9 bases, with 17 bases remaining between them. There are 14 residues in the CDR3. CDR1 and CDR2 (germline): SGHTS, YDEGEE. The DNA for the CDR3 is TGTGCCAGCAGCCACAGGACATTCAGCGGTGAGCAGTTCTTC. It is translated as CASSHRTFSGEQFF.

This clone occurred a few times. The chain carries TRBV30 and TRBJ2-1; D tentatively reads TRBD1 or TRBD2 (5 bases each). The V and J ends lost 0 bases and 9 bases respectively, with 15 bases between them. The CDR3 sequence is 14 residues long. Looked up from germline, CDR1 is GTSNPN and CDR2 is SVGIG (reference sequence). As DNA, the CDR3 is TGTGCCTGGAGTGTAATGGGGACGAGGGGTGAGCAGTTCTTC. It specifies CAWSVMGTRGEQFF.

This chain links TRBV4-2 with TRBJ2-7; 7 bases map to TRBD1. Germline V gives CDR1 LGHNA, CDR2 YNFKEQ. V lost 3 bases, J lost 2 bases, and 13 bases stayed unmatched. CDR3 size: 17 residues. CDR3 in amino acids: CASSQGVATGTPYEQYF. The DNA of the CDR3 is TGTGCCAGCAGCCAGGGGGTCGCGACAGGGACCCCCTACGAGCAGTACTTC.

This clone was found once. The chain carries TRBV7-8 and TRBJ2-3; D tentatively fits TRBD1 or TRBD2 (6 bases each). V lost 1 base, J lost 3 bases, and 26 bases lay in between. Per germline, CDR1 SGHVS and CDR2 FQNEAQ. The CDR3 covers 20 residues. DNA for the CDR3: TGTGCCAGCAGCTTAGGGCTTGGTGGGGGGCGGAGGGTCACTACAGATACGCAGTATTTT. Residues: CASSLGLGGGRRVTTDTQYF.